The 12 T cell receptor beta chains below all came from one sample that was sequenced in a study of CD8 T cells in ankylosing spondylitis. TCRdb reanalysed the 5' RACE reads using MiXCR and keeps one entry per CDR3 protein. Of 250,000 to 400,000 distinct CDR3 sequences in the sample, approximately 10% were seen once. The sample was blood, either unsorted or a sorted T cell fraction (not recorded which). These receptors were obtained from a female donor with ankylosing spondylitis or in good health (not recorded which).

This clonotype occurred a few times. This sequence joins TRBV7-2 and TRBJ1-4, with D maybe TRBD1 (5 bases). CDR1 SGHTA and CDR2 FQGNSA come from the germline V gene. This CDR3 has 13 amino acids. V lost 2 bases and J 5 bases, leaving 6 bases between the germline ends. CDR3 loop: CASSLWDNEKLFF. The DNA of the CDR3 is TGTGCCAGCAGCTTATGGGACAATGAAAAACTGTTTTTT.

This clonotype has at least ten counts. The chain joins TRBV29-1 to TRBJ2-1, with 7 bases aligning to TRBD2. CDR3 size: 17 residues. Germline V CDR1 and CDR2: SQVTM, ANQGSEA. With 2 bases clipped from V and 0 bases from J, the junction kept 10 bases outside the gene matches. CDR3 in DNA: TGCAGCGTTGAACTGCTCACTAGCGATAGCTCCTACAATGAGCAGTTCTTC. This codes for CSVELLTSDSSYNEQFF.

This clonotype appeared many times. In nucleotides, the CDR3 is TGTGCCAGCAGCGTCCTACCCTTGGTCACCGTCGATGGCACTGAAGCTTTCTTT. Residues: CASSVLPLVTVDGTEAFF. The chain links TRBV9 to TRBJ1-1; D not resolved. V was clipped by 2 bases and J by 4 bases, with 24 bases between them. CDR1 is SGDLS and CDR2 is YYNGEE in the germline V gene. The CDR3 spans 18 residues.

The V gene is TRBV27, the J gene TRBJ1-5; TRBD1 might be the D (5 bases). V lost 1 base to trimming and J lost 5 bases, with 9 bases between them. The CDR3 has 14 residues. Germline V gene sequence: CDR1 MNHEY, CDR2 SMNVEV (reference sequence). The CDR3 DNA sequence: TGTGCCAGCAGTTTATGGGGCACGGATCAGCCCCAGCATTTT. Its translation is CASSLWGTDQPQHF.

This clonotype was observed a few times. J is TRBJ1-5 and V is TRBV28; tentatively, D is TRBD1 (5 bases). Trimming took 7 bases from V and 3 from J, leaving 19 bases between them. CDR1 is MDHEN, CDR2 SYDVKM, per germline. There are 16 residues in the CDR3. The CDR3 here is CASKPRGSGINQPQHF. The CDR3 bases are TGTGCCAGCAAACCCCGGGGGTCCGGGATCAATCAGCCCCAGCATTTT.

This clonotype was seen many times. V usage is TRBV20-1 and J usage is TRBJ2-5; TRBD2 is a possible D gene (6 bases). V lost 5 bases and J 2 bases, leaving 18 bases between the germline ends. There are 15 residues in the CDR3. Germline assignment: CDR1 DFQATT and CDR2 SNEGSKA (reference sequence). CDR3 protein: CSAPSSLGLQETQYF. The DNA for the CDR3 is TGCAGTGCTCCGTCCAGTCTGGGACTTCAAGAGACCCAGTACTTC.

The chain joins TRBV2 to TRBJ2-7; 10 nucleotides agree with TRBD1. The germline CDR1 and CDR2 sequences are SNHLY and FYNNEI. V lost 5 bases to trimming and J lost 7 bases; unmatched junction nucleotides: 8. This CDR3 comprises 14 residues. The CDR3, as DNA: TGTGCCAGCAGTTCCGGGACAGGGGATAAGGAGCAGTACTTC. It specifies CASSSGTGDKEQYF.

This clonotype was seen many times. The chain has TRBV7-6 and TRBJ2-7; 12 bases map to TRBD2. CDR3 length: 12 amino acids. Trimming removed 5 bases from V and 11 bases from J; junction bases left unmatched: 4. CDR1 SGHVS and CDR2 FNYEAQ come from the germline V gene. As DNA, the CDR3 is TGTGCCAGCAGCGGACTAGCGGGGAGGGAGTACTTC. The encoded protein is CASSGLAGREYF.

This clonotype was recorded many times. This chain links TRBV5-1 with TRBJ2-2; D gene ambiguous. V was trimmed by 7 bases and J by 0 bases, leaving 13 bases between them. The germline gives CDR1 SGHRS, CDR2 YFSETQ. The CDR3 contains 15 residues. CDR3: CASQTAPANTGELFF. The CDR3 DNA follows: TGCGCCAGCCAGACCGCACCCGCGAACACCGGGGAGCTGTTTTTT.

This clonotype showed up many times. The chain employs TRBV12-3 or TRBV12-4 and TRBJ2-1; D gene unclear. V lost 3 bases and J lost 3, with 12 bases in between. This CDR3 is 15 amino acids long. CDR3 protein: CASSFSASDYNEQFF. CDR3 bases: TGTGCCAGCAGTTTTTCCGCTAGTGACTACAATGAGCAGTTCTTC.

This chain joins TRBV7-9 and TRBJ1-2; perhaps TRBD1 as D (6 bases). The germline V gene encodes CDR1 SEHNR and CDR2 FQNEAQ (reference sequence). Trimming stripped 5 bases from V and 11 bases from J, with 18 bases between. The CDR3 runs to 13 residues. The CDR3 DNA reads as TGTGCCAGCAGCCCCCCGGGGGGCTGGGGTTACACCTTC. It is translated as CASSPPGGWGYTF.

This clonotype was counted only a few times. In nucleotides, the CDR3 is TGCGCCAGCAGCCTATCCTCTTTAACAGGGCTCGATGAAAAACTGTTTTTT. Translating gives CASSLSSLTGLDEKLFF. This chain connects TRBV5-1 to TRBJ1-4; maybe TRBD1 (6 bases). The V end lost 4 bases, the J end lost 6 bases, and 22 bases lay between the germline ends. Germline V CDR1 and CDR2: SGHRS, YFSETQ. The CDR3 extends over 17 amino acids.